This T cell receptor (beta chain) was retrieved from a study of T cell repertoires in cytomegalovirus infection. Across the study: Selected CMV epitopes included recently identified HLA-C-restricted ones as well as well-studied HLA-B-restricted ones. TCR beta signatures that were public indicated CMV infection and matching HLA type. Broader study findings: Cumulative frequency of public TCR beta families picked out carriers of CMV plus the relevant HLA. The ex vivo response showed dominance by HLA-C-restricted CMV-specific TCR beta clonotypes.

This clonotype showed up just a few times. The antigen is not known. TCRdb passed the reads through MiXCR, listing each CDR3 protein once. The sample contains about 830,000 distinct CDR3 sequences, approximately 32% of which appear only once. The CDR3 runs to 13 residues. Trimming stripped 5 bases from V and 6 bases from J, with 12 bases between. Per germline, CDR1 SGHTA and CDR2 FQGTGA. This chain uses TRBV7-3 with TRBJ2-3; D could derive from TRBD1 or TRBD2 (5 bases each). The source material was cultured CD8+ T cells from PBMCs, sampled from culture after CMV antigen stimulation. The source is a human donor in good health (CMV status not recorded). Some clones in this sample may be carry-over from other donors' samples. CDR3 nucleotide sequence: TGTGCCAGCAGCGCGATTTGGGGGGATACGCAGTATTTT. Protein product: CASSAIWGDTQYF. The whole variable domain, remainder taken from reference TRBV7-3 and TRBJ2-3, is GAGVSQTPSNKVTEKGKYVELRCDPISGHTALYWYRQSLGQGPEFLIYFQGTGAADDSGLPNDRFFAVRPEGSVSTLKIQRTERGDSAVYLCASSAIWGDTQYFGPGTRLTVL.